The entry below describes one T cell receptor beta chain. The V segment lost 5 bases and the J segment 5 bases; nucleotides outside the gene matches: 8. This CDR3 is built from 14 residues. Germline CDR1 and CDR2: SSHAT and FNYEAQ (reference sequence). The sample comes from a study of T-cell reconstitution after alpha-beta-depleted transplantation in children. Unique molecular identifiers were incorporated during preparation of the TCRbeta library. Via MiXCR, TCRdb re-called the PCR reads, giving one row per CDR3 protein. Of 45,000 or so distinct CDR3 sequences in the sample, 40% to 65% were seen once.

This rearrangement joins TRBV7-7 to TRBJ2-5; 7 bases match TRBD1. The material sequenced was peripheral blood, taken before TCRalphabeta/CD19-depleted stem cell transplant. The source is a boy in the first two years of life with SCID, due to receive a stem cell transplant. The CDR3 DNA reads TGTGCCAGCAGCCAGGACAGGTCGGGCGAGACCCAGTACTTC. It codes for CASSQDRSGETQYF.